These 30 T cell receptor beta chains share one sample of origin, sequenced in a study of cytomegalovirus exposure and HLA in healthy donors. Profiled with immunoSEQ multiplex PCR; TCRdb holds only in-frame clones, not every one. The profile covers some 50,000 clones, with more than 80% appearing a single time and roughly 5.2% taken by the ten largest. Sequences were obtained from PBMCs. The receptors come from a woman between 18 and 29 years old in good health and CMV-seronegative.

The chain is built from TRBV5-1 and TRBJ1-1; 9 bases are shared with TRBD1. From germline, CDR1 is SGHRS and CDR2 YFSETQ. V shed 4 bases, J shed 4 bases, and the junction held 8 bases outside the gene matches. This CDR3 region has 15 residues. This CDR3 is CASSGGQGWGTEAFF. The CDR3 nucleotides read TGCGCCAGCAGCGGGGGACAGGGCTGGGGCACTGAAGCTTTCTTT.

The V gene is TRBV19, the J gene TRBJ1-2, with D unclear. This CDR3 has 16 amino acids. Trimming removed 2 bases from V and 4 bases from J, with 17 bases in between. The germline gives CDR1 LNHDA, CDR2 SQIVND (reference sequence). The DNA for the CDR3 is TGTGCCAGTAGTATACAGGAATCCAACCTCATCTATGGCTACACCTTC. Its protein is CASSIQESNLIYGYTF.

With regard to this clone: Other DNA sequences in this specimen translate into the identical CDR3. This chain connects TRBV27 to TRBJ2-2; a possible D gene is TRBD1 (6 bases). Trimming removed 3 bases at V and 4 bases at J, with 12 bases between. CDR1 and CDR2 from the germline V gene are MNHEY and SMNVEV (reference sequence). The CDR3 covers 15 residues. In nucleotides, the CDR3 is TGTGCCAGCAGTTTCGTGAGGGGGTCCACCGGGGAGCTGTTTTTT. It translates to CASSFVRGSTGELFF.

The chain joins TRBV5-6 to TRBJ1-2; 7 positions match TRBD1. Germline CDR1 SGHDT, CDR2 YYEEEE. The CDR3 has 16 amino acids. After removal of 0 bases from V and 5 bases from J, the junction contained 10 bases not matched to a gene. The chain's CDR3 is CASSLGPTGDLYGYTF. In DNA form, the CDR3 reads TGTGCCAGCAGCTTGGGTCCTACAGGGGACCTTTATGGCTACACCTTC.

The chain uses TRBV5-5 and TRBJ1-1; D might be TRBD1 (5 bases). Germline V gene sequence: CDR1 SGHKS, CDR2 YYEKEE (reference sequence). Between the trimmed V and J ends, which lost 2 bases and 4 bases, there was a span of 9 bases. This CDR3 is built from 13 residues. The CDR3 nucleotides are TGTGCCAGCAGCTTTCAGGGAACCACTGAAGCTTTCTTT. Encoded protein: CASSFQGTTEAFF.

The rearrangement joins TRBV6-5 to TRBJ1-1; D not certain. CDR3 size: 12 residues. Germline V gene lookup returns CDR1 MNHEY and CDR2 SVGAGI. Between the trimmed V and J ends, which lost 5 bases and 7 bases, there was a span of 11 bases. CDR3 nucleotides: TGTGCCAGCAGTGATTTTCTCGGTGAAGCTTTCTTT. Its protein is CASSDFLGEAFF.

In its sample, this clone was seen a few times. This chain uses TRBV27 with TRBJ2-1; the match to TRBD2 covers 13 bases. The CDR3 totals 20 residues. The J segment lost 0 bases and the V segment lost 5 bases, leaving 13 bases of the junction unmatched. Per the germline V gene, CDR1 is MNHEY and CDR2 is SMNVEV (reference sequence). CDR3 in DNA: TGTGCCAGCAGTCACGAGACTAGCGGGGGGCCTTCTTTCTCCTACAATGAGCAGTTCTTC. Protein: CASSHETSGGPSFSYNEQFF.

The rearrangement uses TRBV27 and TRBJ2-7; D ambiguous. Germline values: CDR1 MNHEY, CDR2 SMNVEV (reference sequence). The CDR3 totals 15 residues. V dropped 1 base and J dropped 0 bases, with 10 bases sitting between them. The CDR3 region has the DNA TGTGCCAGCAGTTTATATAACAGCCCCTCCTACGAGCAGTACGTC. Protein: CASSLYNSPSYEQYV.

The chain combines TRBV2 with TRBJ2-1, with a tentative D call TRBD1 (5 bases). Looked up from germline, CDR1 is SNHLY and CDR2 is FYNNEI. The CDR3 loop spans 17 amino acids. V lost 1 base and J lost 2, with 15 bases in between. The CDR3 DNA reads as TGTGCCAGCAGTGAAGAGTGGGCAGGGCGAACCTACAATGAGCAGTTCTTC. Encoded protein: CASSEEWAGRTYNEQFF.

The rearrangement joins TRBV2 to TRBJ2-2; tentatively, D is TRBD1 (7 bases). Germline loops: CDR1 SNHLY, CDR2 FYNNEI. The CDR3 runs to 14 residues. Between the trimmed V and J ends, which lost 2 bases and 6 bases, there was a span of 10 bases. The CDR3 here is CASSERRGPGELFF. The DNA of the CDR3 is TGTGCCAGCAGTGAACGGAGGGGGCCCGGGGAGCTGTTTTTT.

The chain's CDR3 is CAWSVRGAGGYTF. DNA of the CDR3: TGTGCCTGGAGTGTACGGGGGGCTGGTGGCTACACCTTC. J is TRBJ1-2 and V is TRBV30, with D possibly TRBD1 on 6 matching bases. V shed 0 bases and J shed 7 bases, with 12 bases lying between them. Germline CDR1 GTSNPN, CDR2 SVGIG (reference sequence). CDR3 length: 13 residues. Full variable domain (outside the CDR3, taken from reference TRBV30 and TRBJ1-2): SQTIHQWPATLVQPVGSPLSLECTVEGTSNPNLYWYRQAAGRGLQLLFYSVGIGQISSEVPQNLSASRPQDRQFILSSKKLLLSDSGFYLCAWSVRGAGGYTFGSGTRLTVV.

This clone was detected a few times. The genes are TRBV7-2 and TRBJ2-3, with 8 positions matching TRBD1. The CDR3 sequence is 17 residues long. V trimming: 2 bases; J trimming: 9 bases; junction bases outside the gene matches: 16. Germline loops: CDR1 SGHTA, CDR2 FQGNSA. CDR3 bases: TGTGCCAGCAGCTTACGAATCGGACAGGGCAGGGTGGAGACGCAGTATTTT. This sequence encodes CASSLRIGQGRVETQYF.

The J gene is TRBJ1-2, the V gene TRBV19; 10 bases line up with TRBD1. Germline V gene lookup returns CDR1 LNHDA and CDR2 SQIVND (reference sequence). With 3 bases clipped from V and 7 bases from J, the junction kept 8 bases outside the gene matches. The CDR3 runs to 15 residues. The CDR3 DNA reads TGTGCCAGTAGTATGACCGGGACAGGGGTTAGTGGCTACACCTTC. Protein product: CASSMTGTGVSGYTF.

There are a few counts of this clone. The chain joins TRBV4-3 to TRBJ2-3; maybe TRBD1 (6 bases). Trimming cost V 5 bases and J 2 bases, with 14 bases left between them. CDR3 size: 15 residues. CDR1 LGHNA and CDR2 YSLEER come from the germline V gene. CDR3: CASSSRQENTDTQYF. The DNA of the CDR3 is TGCGCCAGCAGCTCGAGACAGGAAAACACAGATACGCAGTATTTT.

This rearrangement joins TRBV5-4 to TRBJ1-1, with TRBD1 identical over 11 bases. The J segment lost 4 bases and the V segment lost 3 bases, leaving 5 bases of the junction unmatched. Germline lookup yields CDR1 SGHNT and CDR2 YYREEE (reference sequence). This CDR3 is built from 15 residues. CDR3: CASSWGTGGTTEAFF. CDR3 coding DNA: TGTGCCAGCAGCTGGGGGACAGGGGGGACCACTGAAGCTTTCTTT. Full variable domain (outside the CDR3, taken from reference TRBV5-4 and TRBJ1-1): ETGVTQSPTHLIKTRGQQVTLRCSSQSGHNTVSWYQQALGQGPQFIFQYYREEENGRGNFPPRFSGLQFPNYSSELNVNALELDDSALYLCASSWGTGGTTEAFFGQGTRLTVV.

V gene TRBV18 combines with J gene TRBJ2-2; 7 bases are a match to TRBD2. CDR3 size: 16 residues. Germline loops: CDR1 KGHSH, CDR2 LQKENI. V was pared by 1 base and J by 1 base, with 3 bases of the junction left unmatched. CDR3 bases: TGTGCCAGCTCACCACAGAAGCGGGAGAACACCGGGGAGCTGTTTTTT. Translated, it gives CASSPQKRENTGELFF.

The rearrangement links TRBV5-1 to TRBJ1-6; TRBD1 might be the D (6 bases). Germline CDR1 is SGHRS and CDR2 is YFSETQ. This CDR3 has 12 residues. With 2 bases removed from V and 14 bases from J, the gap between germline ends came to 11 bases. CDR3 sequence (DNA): TGCGCCAGCAGCTTTGATACAGGGTCCCTCCACTTT. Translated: CASSFDTGSLHF.

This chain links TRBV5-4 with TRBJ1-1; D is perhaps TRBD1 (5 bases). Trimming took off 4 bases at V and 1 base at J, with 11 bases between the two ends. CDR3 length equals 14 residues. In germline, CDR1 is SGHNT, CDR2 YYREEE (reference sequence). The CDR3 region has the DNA TGTGCCAGCAGCCCCCGGGGGGGGAACACTGAAGCTTTCTTT. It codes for CASSPRGGNTEAFF.

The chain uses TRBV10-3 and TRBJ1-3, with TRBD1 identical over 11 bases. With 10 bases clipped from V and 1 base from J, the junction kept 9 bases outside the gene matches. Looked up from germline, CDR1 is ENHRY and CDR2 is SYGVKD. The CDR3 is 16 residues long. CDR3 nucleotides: TGTGCCACAGACCCGGGACAGGGGGGATCTGGAAACACCATATATTTT. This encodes CATDPGQGGSGNTIYF.

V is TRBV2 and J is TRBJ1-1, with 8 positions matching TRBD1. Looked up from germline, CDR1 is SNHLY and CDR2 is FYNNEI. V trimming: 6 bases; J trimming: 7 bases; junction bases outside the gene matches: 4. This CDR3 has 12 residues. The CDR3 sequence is CASSATGVEAFF. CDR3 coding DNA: TGTGCCAGCAGCGCGACAGGGGTTGAAGCTTTCTTT.

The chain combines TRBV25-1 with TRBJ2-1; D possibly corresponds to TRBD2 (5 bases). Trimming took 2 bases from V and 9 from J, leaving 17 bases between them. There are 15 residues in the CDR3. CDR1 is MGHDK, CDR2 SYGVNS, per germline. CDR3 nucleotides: TGTGCCAGCAGTGAAAGAAAGCTAGCCCAGAGTGAGCAGTTCTTC. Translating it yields CASSERKLAQSEQFF. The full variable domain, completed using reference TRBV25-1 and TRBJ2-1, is EADIYQTPRYLVIGTGKKITLECSQTMGHDKMYWYQQDPGMELHLIHYSYGVNSTEKGDLSSESTVSRIRTEHFPLTLESARPSHTSQYLCASSERKLAQSEQFFGPGTRLTVL.

DNA of the CDR3: TGTGCCAGCAGCGTGAGCGGGGCTCAGGACGAGCAGTACTTC. It codes for CASSVSGAQDEQYF. The gene calls are TRBV9 and TRBJ2-7, with 7 bases lining up with TRBD2. CDR1 and CDR2 from the germline V gene are SGDLS and YYNGEE. The length of the CDR3 is 14 residues. The V and J ends lost 2 bases and 5 bases, in that order; junction bases with no gene match: 7.

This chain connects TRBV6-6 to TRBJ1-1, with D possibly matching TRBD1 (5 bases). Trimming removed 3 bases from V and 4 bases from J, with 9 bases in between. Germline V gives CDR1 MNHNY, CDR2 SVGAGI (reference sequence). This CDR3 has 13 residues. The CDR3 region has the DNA TGTGCCAGCAGTTATTCGGGGGGCACTGAAGCTTTCTTT. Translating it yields CASSYSGGTEAFF.

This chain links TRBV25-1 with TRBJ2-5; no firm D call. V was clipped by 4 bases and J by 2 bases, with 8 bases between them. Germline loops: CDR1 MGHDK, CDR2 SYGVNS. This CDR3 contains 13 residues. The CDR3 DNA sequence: TGTGCCAGCAGTGTACAGCTACAAGAGACCCAGTACTTC. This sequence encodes CASSVQLQETQYF.

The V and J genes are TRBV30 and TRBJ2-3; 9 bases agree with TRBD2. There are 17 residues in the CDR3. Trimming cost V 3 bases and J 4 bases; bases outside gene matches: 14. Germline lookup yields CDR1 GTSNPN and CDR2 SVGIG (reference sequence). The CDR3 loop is CAWSRRTGTSPADTQYF. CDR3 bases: TGTGCCTGGAGCCGACGGACCGGGACTAGCCCGGCAGATACGCAGTATTTT.

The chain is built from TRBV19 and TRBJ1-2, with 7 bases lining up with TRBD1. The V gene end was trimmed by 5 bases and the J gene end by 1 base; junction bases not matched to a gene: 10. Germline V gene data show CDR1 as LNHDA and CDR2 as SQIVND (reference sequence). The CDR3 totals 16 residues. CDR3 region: CASSYFMGQSNYGYTF. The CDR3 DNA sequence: TGTGCCAGTAGTTATTTCATGGGACAGAGTAACTATGGCTACACCTTC.

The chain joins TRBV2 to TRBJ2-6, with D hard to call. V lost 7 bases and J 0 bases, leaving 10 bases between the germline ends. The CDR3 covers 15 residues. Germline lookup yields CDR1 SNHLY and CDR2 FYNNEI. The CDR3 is CASMYRNSGANVLTF. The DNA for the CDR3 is TGTGCCAGCATGTACAGAAACTCTGGGGCCAACGTCCTGACTTTC. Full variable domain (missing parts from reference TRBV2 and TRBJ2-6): EPEVTQTPSHQVTQMGQEVILRCVPISNHLYFYWYRQILGQKVEFLVSFYNNEISEKSEIFDDQFSVERPDGSNFTLKIRSTKLEDSAMYFCASMYRNSGANVLTFGAGSRLTVL.

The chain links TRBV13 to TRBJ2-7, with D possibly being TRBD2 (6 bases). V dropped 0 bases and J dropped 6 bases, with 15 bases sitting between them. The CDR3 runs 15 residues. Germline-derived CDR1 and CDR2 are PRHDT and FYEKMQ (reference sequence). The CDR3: CASSLGGRRLGEQYF. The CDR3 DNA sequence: TGTGCCAGCAGCTTAGGCGGGAGAAGATTGGGCGAGCAGTACTTC.

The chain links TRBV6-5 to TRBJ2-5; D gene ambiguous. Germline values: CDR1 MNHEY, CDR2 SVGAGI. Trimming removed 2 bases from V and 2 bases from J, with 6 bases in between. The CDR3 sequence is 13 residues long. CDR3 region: CASSYLDQETQYF. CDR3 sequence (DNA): TGTGCCAGCAGTTACCTAGATCAAGAGACCCAGTACTTC.

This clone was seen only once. CDR3 residues: CASSPLSERGYTF. The CDR3 DNA reads as TGTGCCAGCTCACCACTCAGTGAGCGTGGCTACACCTTC. This rearrangement joins TRBV18 to TRBJ1-2; no reliable D call. CDR1 and CDR2 from the germline V gene are KGHSH and LQKENI. This CDR3 has 13 residues. V was shortened by 1 base and J by 7 bases, with 10 bases between the two germline ends.